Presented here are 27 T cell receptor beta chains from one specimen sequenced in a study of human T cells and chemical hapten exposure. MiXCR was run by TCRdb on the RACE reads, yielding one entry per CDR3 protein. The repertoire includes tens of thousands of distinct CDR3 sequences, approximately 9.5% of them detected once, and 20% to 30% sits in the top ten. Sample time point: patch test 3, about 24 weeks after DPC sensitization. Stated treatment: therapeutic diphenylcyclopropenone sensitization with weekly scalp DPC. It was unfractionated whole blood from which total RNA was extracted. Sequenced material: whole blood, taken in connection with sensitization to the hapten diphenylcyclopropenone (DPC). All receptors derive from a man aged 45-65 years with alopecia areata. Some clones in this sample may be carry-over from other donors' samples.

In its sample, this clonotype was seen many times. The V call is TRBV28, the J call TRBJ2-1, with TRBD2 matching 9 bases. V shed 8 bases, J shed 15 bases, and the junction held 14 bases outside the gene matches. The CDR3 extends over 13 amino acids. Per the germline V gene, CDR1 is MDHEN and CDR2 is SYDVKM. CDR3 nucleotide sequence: TGTGCCAGCCAACCGGCGGCGGGAGGGTCCCCGTTCTTC. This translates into CASQPAAGGSPFF.

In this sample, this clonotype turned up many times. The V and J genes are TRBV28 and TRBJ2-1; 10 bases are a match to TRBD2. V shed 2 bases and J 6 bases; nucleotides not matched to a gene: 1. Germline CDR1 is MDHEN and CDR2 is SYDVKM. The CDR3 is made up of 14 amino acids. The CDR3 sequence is CASSLLAGANEQFF. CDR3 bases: TGTGCCAGCAGTTTACTAGCGGGAGCCAATGAGCAGTTCTTC.

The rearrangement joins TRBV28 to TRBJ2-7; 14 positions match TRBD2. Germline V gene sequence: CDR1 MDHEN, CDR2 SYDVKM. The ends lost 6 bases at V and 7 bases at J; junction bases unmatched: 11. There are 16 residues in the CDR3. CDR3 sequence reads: CASRRLAGGPVYEQYF. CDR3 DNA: TGTGCCAGCAGAAGACTAGCGGGAGGGCCGGTATATGAGCAGTACTTC.

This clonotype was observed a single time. CDR3 in amino acids: CSVEQDSYNEQFF. The CDR3 DNA reads TGCAGCGTTGAACAGGACAGCTACAATGAGCAGTTCTTC. V gene TRBV29-1 combines with J gene TRBJ2-1; tentatively, D is TRBD1 (6 bases). The CDR3 runs to 13 residues. V was cut by 2 bases and J by 3 bases, with 8 bases left in between. Germline CDR1 SQVTM, CDR2 ANQGSEA.

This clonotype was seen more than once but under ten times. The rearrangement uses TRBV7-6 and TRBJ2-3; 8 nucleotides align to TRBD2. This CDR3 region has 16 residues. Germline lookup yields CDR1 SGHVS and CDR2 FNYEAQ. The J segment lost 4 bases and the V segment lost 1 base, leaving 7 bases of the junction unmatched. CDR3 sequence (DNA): TGTGCCAGCAGCTTAGGGGCCAGCGGGAGCGCAGATACGCAGTATTTT. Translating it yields CASSLGASGSADTQYF.

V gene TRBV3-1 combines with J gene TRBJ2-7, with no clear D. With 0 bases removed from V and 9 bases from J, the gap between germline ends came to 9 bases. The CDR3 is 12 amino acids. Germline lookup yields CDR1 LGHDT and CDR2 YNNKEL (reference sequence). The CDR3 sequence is CASSQESVGQYF. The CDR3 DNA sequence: TGTGCCAGCAGCCAAGAGTCGGTGGGGCAGTACTTC.

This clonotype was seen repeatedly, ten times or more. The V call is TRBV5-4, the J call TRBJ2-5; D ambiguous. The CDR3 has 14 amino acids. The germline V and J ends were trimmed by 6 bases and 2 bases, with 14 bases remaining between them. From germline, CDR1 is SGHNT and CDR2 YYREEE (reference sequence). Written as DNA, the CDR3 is TGTGCCAGCACCCATCAGAACTCGCAAGAGACCCAGTACTTC. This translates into CASTHQNSQETQYF.

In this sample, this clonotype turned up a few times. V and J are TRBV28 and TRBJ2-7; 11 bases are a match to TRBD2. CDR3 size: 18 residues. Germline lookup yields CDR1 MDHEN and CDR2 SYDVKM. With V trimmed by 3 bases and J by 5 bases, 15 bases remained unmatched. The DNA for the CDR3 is TGTGCCAGCAGTTTCCCAAACCCGGGACTAGCGGCTGAAGACGAGCAGTACTTC. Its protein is CASSFPNPGLAAEDEQYF. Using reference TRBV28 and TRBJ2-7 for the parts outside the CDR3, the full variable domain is DVKVTQSSRYLVKRTGEKVFLECVQDMDHENMFWYRQDPGLGLRLIYFSYDVKMKEKGDIPEGYSVSREKKERFSLILESASTNQTSMYLCASSFPNPGLAAEDEQYFGPGTRLTVT.

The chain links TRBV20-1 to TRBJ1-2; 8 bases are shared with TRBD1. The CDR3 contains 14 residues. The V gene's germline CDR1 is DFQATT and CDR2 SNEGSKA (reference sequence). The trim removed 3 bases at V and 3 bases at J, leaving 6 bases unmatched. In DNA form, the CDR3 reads TGCAGTGCTAGGAACGGACAGGGTTACTATGGCTACACCTTC. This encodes CSARNGQGYYGYTF.

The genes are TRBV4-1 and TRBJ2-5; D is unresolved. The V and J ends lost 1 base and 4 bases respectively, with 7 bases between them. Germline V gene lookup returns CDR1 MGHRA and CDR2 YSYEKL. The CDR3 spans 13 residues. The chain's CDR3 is CASSQGDRETQYF. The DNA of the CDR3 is TGCGCCAGCAGCCAAGGGGATAGAGAGACCCAGTACTTC.

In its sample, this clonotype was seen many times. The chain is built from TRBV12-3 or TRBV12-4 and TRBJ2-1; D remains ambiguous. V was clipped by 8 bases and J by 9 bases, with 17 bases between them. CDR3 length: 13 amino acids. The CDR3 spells CASSPGVAVEQFF. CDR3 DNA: TGTGCCAGCTCCCCGGGTGTAGCAGTTGAGCAGTTCTTC.

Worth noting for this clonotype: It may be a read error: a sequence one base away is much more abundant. The DNA for the CDR3 is TGTGCCAGCAACTTAGCGACAGGGGTCTATGGCTACACCTTC. Translating gives CASNLATGVYGYTF. The chain is built from TRBV11-2 and TRBJ1-2; TRBD1 agrees at 8 bases. Per the germline V gene, CDR1 is SGHAT and CDR2 is FQNNGV. The CDR3 is 14 residues long.

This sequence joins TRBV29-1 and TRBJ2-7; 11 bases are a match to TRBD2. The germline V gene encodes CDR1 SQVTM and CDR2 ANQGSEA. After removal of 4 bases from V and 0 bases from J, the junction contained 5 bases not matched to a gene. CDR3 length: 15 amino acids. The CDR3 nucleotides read TGCAGCGTTGCCGGGACTAGCGGTTACTCCTACGAGCAGTACTTC. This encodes CSVAGTSGYSYEQYF.

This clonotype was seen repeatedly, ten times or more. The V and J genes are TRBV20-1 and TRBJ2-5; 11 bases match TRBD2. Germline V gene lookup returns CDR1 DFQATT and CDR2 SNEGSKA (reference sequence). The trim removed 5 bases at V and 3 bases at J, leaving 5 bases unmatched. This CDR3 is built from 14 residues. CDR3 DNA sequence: TGCAGTGCTCCACGACTAGCGGGGAAAGAGACCCAGTACTTC. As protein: CSAPRLAGKETQYF.

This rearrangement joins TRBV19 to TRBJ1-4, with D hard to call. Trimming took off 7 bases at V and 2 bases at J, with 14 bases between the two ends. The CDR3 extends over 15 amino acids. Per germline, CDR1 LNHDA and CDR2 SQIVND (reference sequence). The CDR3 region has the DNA TGTGCCAGTACCCATGACGGGAGGACTAATGAAAAACTGTTTTTT. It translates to CASTHDGRTNEKLFF.

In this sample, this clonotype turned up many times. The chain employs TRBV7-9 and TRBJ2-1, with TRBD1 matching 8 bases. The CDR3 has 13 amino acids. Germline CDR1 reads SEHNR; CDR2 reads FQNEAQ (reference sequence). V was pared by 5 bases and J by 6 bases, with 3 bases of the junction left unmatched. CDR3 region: CASSPTGGNEQFF. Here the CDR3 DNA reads TGTGCCAGCAGCCCCACAGGGGGCAATGAGCAGTTCTTC.

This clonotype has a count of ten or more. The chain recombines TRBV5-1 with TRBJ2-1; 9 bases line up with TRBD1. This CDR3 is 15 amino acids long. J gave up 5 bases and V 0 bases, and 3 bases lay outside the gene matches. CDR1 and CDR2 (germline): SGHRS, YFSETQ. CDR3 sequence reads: CASSLGGQGNNEQFF. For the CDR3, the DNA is TGCGCCAGCAGCTTGGGGGGACAGGGAAACAATGAGCAGTTCTTC.

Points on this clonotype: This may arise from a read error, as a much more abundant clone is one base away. The CDR3: CASSLSREKVFF. The CDR3 DNA reads TGTGCCAGCAGCTTGTCGCGTGAAAAAGTGTTTTTT. V and J are TRBV7-8 and TRBJ1-4; D is undetermined. The CDR3 sequence is 12 residues long. CDR1 and CDR2 (germline): SGHVS, FQNEAQ.

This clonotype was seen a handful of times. As DNA, the CDR3 is TGTGCCAGCAGTTACAACCTAGCGGGAGGGTACAATGAGCAGTTCTTC. Protein product: CASSYNLAGGYNEQFF. The genes are TRBV6-5 and TRBJ2-1; 12 bases are a match to TRBD2. CDR3 length equals 16 residues. Germline-derived CDR1 and CDR2 are MNHEY and SVGAGI. The trim removed 2 bases at V and 4 bases at J, leaving 3 bases unmatched.

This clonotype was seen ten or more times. CDR3 DNA: TGTGCCAGCAGCCAAACGGGCGGCTCACCCCTCCACTTT. Translating gives CASSQTGGSPLHF. The chain couples TRBV3-1 to TRBJ1-6, with D unclear. The germline gives CDR1 LGHDT, CDR2 YNNKEL (reference sequence). The V end lost 2 bases, the J end lost 10 bases, and 9 bases lay between the germline ends. CDR3 length: 13 amino acids.

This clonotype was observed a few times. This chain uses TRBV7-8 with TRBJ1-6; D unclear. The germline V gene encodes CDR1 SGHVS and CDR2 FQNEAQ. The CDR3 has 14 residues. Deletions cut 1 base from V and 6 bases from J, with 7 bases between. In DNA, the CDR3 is TGTGCCAGCAGCTTAGGAACAGCTAATTCACCCCTCCACTTT. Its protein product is CASSLGTANSPLHF. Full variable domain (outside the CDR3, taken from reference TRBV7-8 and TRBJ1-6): GAGVSQSPRYKVAKRGQDVALRCDPISGHVSLFWYQQALGQGPEFLTYFQNEAQLDKSGLPSDRFFAERPEGSVSTLKIQRTQQEDSAVYLCASSLGTANSPLHFGNGTRLTVT.

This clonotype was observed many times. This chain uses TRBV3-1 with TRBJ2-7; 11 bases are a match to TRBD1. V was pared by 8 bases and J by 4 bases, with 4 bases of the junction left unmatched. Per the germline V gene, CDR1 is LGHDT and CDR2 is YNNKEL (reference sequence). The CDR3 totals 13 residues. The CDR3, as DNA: TGTGCCAGCGGACAGGGGGCGGCGTACGAGCAGTACTTC. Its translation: CASGQGAAYEQYF.

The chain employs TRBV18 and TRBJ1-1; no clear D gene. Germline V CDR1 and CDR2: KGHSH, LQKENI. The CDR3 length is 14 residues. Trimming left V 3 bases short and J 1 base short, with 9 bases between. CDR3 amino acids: CASSPERRNTEAFF. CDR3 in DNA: TGTGCCAGCTCACCGGAACGGCGGAACACTGAAGCTTTCTTT.

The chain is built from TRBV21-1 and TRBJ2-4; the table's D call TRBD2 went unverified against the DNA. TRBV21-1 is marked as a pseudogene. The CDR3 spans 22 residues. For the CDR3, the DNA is TGTGCCAGCAGCCCTCCCCCTGGGGGGACTAGCGGGAGGGCTCTAGCCAAAAACATTCAGTACTTC. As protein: CASSPPPGGTSGRALAKNIQYF.

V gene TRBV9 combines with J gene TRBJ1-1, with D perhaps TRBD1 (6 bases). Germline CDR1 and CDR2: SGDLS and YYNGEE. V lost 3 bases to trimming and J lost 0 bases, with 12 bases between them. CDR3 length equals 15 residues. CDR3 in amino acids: CASSAEQGLNTEAFF. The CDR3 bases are TGTGCCAGCAGCGCAGAACAGGGCTTGAACACTGAAGCTTTCTTT.

Written as DNA, the CDR3 is TGTGCCAGCAGCCCCCAGGGGGGGAAAGAGACCCAGTACTTC. Protein product: CASSPQGGKETQYF. V usage is TRBV7-9 and J usage is TRBJ2-5; D may match TRBD1 or TRBD2 (7 bases each). Germline CDR1 SEHNR, CDR2 FQNEAQ (reference sequence). Trimming took off 5 bases at V and 3 bases at J, with 13 bases between the two ends. The CDR3 runs to 14 residues.

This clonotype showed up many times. The CDR3 DNA is TGTGCCAGCAGCAAAGAAGGGGCTCCCTACGAGCAGTACTTC. It encodes CASSKEGAPYEQYF. The chain joins TRBV21-1 to TRBJ2-7; the table names TRBD1, a call not compared with the DNA. TRBV21-1 counts as a pseudogene. This CDR3 has 14 residues.